Following are 19 T cell receptor beta chains from one sample sequenced in a study of T-cell memory formation after mild COVID-19. TCRdb reprocessed the 5' RACE reads via MiXCR and lists one record per CDR3 protein. The sample has more than 450,000 distinct CDR3 sequences, 18% seen once. The sample taken for sequencing was PBMCs or a T cell subset sorted from them (not recorded which). Receptors originate from an adult woman who had mild COVID-19 (a few samples of this study predate the infection). Cell type and time point are not known.

This clonotype was recorded a few times. The rearrangement joins TRBV6-2 or TRBV6-3 to TRBJ2-7; unclear D gene. The CDR3 has 13 residues. CDR1 MNHEY and CDR2 SVGEGT come from the germline V gene. V lost 7 bases and J 4 bases, leaving 14 bases between the germline ends. CDR3 in DNA: TGTGCCAGCACCTCCAGGATCGGATACGAGCAGTACTTC. It is translated as CASTSRIGYEQYF.

This clonotype appeared a few times. The V gene is TRBV6-1, the J gene TRBJ1-5; D call uncertain. Germline CDR1 is MNHNS and CDR2 is SASEGT. The length of the CDR3 is 16 residues. V lost 0 bases to trimming and J lost 2 bases, with 11 bases between them. The DNA for the CDR3 is TGTGCCAGCAGTGAAGCCGGGGAATTGGGCAATCAGCCCCAGCATTTT. Residues: CASSEAGELGNQPQHF.

The chain combines TRBV9 with TRBJ2-3; possibly TRBD2 for D (5 bases). Between the trimmed V and J ends, which lost 0 bases and 1 base, there was a span of 9 bases. There are 15 residues in the CDR3. Germline CDR1 SGDLS, CDR2 YYNGEE. CDR3 nucleotide sequence: TGTGCCAGCAGCGTAGGTGTTAGCGGCACAGATACGCAGTATTTT. This encodes CASSVGVSGTDTQYF.

The chain recombines TRBV4-1 with TRBJ1-5, with TRBD1 as a possible D gene (6 bases). Deletions cut 5 bases from V and 6 bases from J, with 14 bases between. This CDR3 spans 14 amino acids. Germline CDR1 reads MGHRA; CDR2 reads YSYEKL. This chain's CDR3 is CASSRFAGAQPQHF. The CDR3 nucleotides are TGCGCCAGCAGCAGATTCGCGGGGGCTCAGCCCCAGCATTTT.

The chain joins TRBV5-5 to TRBJ2-3, with 7 bases matching TRBD1. V was clipped by 3 bases and J by 0 bases; unmatched bases: 7. CDR1 and CDR2 (germline): SGHKS, YYEKEE (reference sequence). This CDR3 spans 16 amino acids. The CDR3 spells CASSYRWDSSTDTQYF. DNA of the CDR3: TGTGCCAGCAGCTACAGGTGGGACAGCAGCACAGATACGCAGTATTTT.

V usage is TRBV7-9 and J usage is TRBJ1-5; TRBD1 is a possible D gene (6 bases). Germline V gene data show CDR1 as SEHNR and CDR2 as FQNEAQ (reference sequence). The CDR3 spans 15 residues. With 3 bases removed from V and 1 base from J, the gap between germline ends came to 10 bases. The CDR3 reads CASSLSGDSNQPQHF. Written as DNA, the CDR3 is TGTGCCAGCAGCTTGTCAGGGGACAGCAATCAGCCCCAGCATTTT.

CDR3 nucleotide sequence: TGTGCCAGCAGCTTCTCTAGCGGATTTAGCACAGATACGCAGTATTTT. Protein product: CASSFSSGFSTDTQYF. This chain connects TRBV7-2 to TRBJ2-3; TRBD2 matches at 7 bases. Losses at the gene ends were 3 bases for V and 0 bases for J; bases not matched to a gene: 6. This CDR3 is built from 16 residues. Germline V CDR1 and CDR2: SGHTA, FQGNSA.

The chain is built from TRBV5-6 and TRBJ2-1; perhaps D is TRBD1 or TRBD2 (5 bases each). CDR1 SGHDT and CDR2 YYEEEE come from the germline V gene. This CDR3 spans 15 amino acids. V shed 3 bases and J shed 5 bases, with 15 bases lying between them. For the CDR3, the DNA is TGTGCCAGCAGCTACTACGGGACGGCTAACAATGAGCAGTTCTTC. Translating it yields CASSYYGTANNEQFF.

The chain uses TRBV19 and TRBJ2-1; 14 bases line up with TRBD2. The germline CDR1 and CDR2 sequences are LNHDA and SQIVND (reference sequence). V lost 7 bases and J lost 5; bases outside the gene matches: 4. CDR3 length: 15 amino acids. CDR3 protein: CASTSGLAGDNEQFF. DNA of the CDR3: TGTGCCAGTACCTCGGGACTAGCGGGGGACAATGAGCAGTTCTTC.

This rearrangement joins TRBV27 to TRBJ2-3; TRBD2 matches at 12 bases. Germline V gene sequence: CDR1 MNHEY, CDR2 SMNVEV (reference sequence). The CDR3 covers 17 residues. Trimming took 6 bases from V and 5 from J; bases not matched to a gene: 12. The CDR3 sequence is CASSSTSGSLLVDTQYF. CDR3 bases: TGTGCCAGCAGCTCGACTAGCGGGAGTTTGTTGGTAGATACGCAGTATTTT.

In this sample, this clonotype turned up many times. This chain links TRBV12-3 or TRBV12-4 with TRBJ1-1; 8 nucleotides line up with TRBD1. This CDR3 spans 14 amino acids. J was trimmed by 0 bases and V by 6 bases; bases with no gene match: 3. The CDR3 sequence: CASRAGGLNTEAFF. In nucleotides, the CDR3 is TGTGCCAGCAGGGCAGGGGGCCTGAACACTGAAGCTTTCTTT.

This clonotype was recorded once. With a much larger clone just one base away, this may be a read error. The J gene is TRBJ2-2, the V gene TRBV29-1; TRBD2 matches 13 bases. CDR3 length: 17 amino acids. CDR1 and CDR2 (germline): SQVTM, ANQGSEA. The V segment lost 7 bases and the J segment 6 bases; nucleotides outside the gene matches: 14. The chain's CDR3 is CSGSPDFTSGRAGELFF. The CDR3 DNA reads as TGCAGCGGTAGCCCGGACTTTACTAGCGGGAGGGCCGGGGAGCTGTTTTTT.

This clonotype was detected only a few times. The V call is TRBV5-1, the J call TRBJ1-1; the D is unclear. CDR3 length: 15 residues. Trimming pared 0 bases from V and 0 bases from J, leaving 9 bases between. The germline CDR1 and CDR2 sequences are SGHRS and YFSETQ. CDR3 loop: CASSLEGKMNTEAFF. The DNA of the CDR3 is TGCGCCAGCAGCTTGGAAGGAAAGATGAACACTGAAGCTTTCTTT.

This clonotype has more than one count but fewer than ten. This chain joins TRBV12-3 or TRBV12-4 and TRBJ2-3; D is perhaps TRBD1 or TRBD2 (5 bases each). V was cut by 11 bases and J by 4 bases, with 19 bases left in between. The CDR3 consists of 14 residues. CDR3 sequence (DNA): TGTGCCTCCGCCCCCGGGGCAGCCTCAGATACGCAGTATTTT. Its translation: CASAPGAASDTQYF.

This clonotype was recorded many times. The rearrangement uses TRBV29-1 and TRBJ1-3; D is possibly TRBD1 (6 bases). CDR1 SQVTM and CDR2 ANQGSEA come from the germline V gene. Trimming pared 5 bases from V and 3 bases from J, leaving 14 bases between. The CDR3 is 14 residues long. CDR3 in amino acids: CSVFDRNNGNTIYF. CDR3 in DNA: TGCAGCGTTTTCGACAGGAATAATGGAAACACCATATATTTT. The full variable domain, in which reference TRBV29-1 and TRBJ1-3 provide the parts outside the CDR3, is SAVISQKPSRDICQRGTSLTIQCQVDSQVTMMFWYRQQPGQSLTLIATANQGSEATYESGFVIDKFPISRPNLTFSTLTVSNMSPEDSSIYLCSVFDRNNGNTIYFGEGSWLTVV.

This clonotype was observed a handful of times. The DNA of the CDR3 is TGCAGTGCTAGAGATCTAGCTAGCTGGGGAGAGACCCAGTACTTC. This sequence encodes CSARDLASWGETQYF. V gene TRBV20-1 combines with J gene TRBJ2-5, with a possible D match to TRBD2 (5 bases). Germline CDR1 is DFQATT and CDR2 is SNEGSKA (reference sequence). The V and J ends lost 0 bases and 4 bases respectively, with 15 bases between them. CDR3 size: 15 residues.

This clonotype was counted only a few times. The chain joins TRBV7-2 to TRBJ2-5; 8 bases agree with TRBD2. Germline V CDR1 and CDR2: SGHTA, FQGNSA. The CDR3 runs to 15 residues. Germline trimming cut 4 bases from V and 6 bases from J; bases unmatched to any gene: 10. CDR3 region: CASSSQGLAGKTQYF. The CDR3 coding sequence is TGTGCCAGCAGCTCCCAAGGACTAGCTGGAAAGACCCAGTACTTC.

The chain carries TRBV4-1 and TRBJ2-7; D gene ambiguous. There are 14 residues in the CDR3. Germline V CDR1 and CDR2: MGHRA, YSYEKL. V lost 0 bases and J 3 bases, leaving 9 bases between the germline ends. The CDR3 region has the DNA TGCGCCAGCAGCCAAGAACACAGATACTACGAGCAGTACTTC. This translates into CASSQEHRYYEQYF.

This clonotype was recorded a few times. The chain carries TRBV5-1 and TRBJ2-1; 12 positions agree with TRBD2. Germline V gene data show CDR1 as SGHRS and CDR2 as YFSETQ. Unmatched junction bases numbered 4, after V lost 5 bases and J lost 4 bases. The CDR3 runs 15 residues. The CDR3, as DNA: TGCGCCAGCAGGGGGACTAGCGGGCTTTACAATGAGCAGTTCTTC. Amino acids: CASRGTSGLYNEQFF.